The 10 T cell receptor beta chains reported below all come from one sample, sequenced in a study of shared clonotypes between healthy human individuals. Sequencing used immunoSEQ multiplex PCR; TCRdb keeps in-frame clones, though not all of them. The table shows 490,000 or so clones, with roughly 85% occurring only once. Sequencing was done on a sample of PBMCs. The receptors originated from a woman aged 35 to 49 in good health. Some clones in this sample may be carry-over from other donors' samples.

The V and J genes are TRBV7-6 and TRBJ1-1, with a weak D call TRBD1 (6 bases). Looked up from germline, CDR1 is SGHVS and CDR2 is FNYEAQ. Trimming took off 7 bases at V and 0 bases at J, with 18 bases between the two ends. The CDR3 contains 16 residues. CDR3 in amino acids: CASTSAGGSLNTEAFF. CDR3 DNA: TGTGCCAGCACCTCCGCGGGGGGCAGCCTGAACACTGAAGCTTTCTTT. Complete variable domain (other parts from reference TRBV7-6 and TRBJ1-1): GAGVSQSPRYKVTKRGQDVALRCDPISGHVSLYWYRQALGQGPEFLTYFNYEAQQDKSGLPNDRFSAERPEGSISTLTIQRTEQRDSAMYRCASTSAGGSLNTEAFFGQGTRLTVV.

The CDR3 is CASRDREATGELFF. The CDR3 region has the DNA TGTGCCAGCAGGGACAGGGAGGCCACCGGGGAGCTGTTTTTT. The chain combines TRBV6-6 with TRBJ2-2; 8 bases line up with TRBD1. V gave up 6 bases and J gave up 4 bases; unmatched junction bases: 4. Germline CDR1 and CDR2: MNHNY and SVGAGI (reference sequence). CDR3 length equals 14 residues.

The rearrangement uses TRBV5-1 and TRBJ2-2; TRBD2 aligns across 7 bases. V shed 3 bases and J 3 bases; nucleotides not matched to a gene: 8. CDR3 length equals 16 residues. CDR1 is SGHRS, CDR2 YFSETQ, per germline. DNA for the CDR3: TGCGCCAGCAGCTCGCCACTAGCGCAATACACCGGGGAGCTGTTTTTT. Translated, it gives CASSSPLAQYTGELFF.

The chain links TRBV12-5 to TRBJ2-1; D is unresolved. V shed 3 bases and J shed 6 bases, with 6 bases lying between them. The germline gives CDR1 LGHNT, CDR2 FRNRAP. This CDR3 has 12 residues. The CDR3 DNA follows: TGTGCTAGTGGTTTCGGGTTCAATGAGCAGTTCTTC. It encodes CASGFGFNEQFF.

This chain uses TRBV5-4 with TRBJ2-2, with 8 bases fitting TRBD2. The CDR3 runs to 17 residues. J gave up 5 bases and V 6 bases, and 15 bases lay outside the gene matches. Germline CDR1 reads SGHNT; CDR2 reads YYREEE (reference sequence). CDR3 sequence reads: CASKPGGPAPSTGELFF. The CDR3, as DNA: TGTGCCAGCAAGCCGGGAGGGCCGGCCCCCTCGACCGGGGAGCTGTTTTTT.

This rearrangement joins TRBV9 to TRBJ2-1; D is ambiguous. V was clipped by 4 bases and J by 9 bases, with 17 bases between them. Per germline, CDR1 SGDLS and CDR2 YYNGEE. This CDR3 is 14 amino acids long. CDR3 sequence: CASSPRFGIGEQFF. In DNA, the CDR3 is TGTGCCAGCAGCCCTCGTTTCGGCATTGGTGAGCAGTTCTTC.

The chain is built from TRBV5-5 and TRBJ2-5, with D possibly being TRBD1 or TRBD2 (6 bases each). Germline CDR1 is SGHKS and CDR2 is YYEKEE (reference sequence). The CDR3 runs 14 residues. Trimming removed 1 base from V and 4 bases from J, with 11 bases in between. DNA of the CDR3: TGTGCCAGCAGCTTGTCGGGGGCCATAGAGACCCAGTACTTC. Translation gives CASSLSGAIETQYF.

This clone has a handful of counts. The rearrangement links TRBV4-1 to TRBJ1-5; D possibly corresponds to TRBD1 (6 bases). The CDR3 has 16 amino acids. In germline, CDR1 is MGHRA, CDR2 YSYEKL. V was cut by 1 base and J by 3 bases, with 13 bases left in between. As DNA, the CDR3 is TGCGCCAGCAGCCAAGGTGGCAGGGGATCCAATCAGCCCCAGCATTTT. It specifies CASSQGGRGSNQPQHF.

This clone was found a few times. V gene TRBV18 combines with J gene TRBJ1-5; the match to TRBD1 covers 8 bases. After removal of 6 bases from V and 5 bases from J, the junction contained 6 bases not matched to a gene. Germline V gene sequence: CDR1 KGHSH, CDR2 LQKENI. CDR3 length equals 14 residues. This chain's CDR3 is CASSPGQGHQPQHF. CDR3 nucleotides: TGTGCCAGCTCCCCAGGACAGGGCCATCAGCCCCAGCATTTT. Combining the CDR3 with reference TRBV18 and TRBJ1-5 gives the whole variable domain NAGVMQNPRHLVRRRGQEARLRCSPMKGHSHVYWYRQLPEEGLKFMVYLQKENIIDESGMPKERFSAEFPKEGPSILRIQQVVRGDSAAYFCASSPGQGHQPQHFGDGTRLSIL.

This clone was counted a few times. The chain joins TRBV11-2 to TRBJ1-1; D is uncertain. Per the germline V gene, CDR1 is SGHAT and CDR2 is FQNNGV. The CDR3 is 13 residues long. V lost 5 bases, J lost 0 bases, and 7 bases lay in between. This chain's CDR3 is CASSLTLNTEAFF. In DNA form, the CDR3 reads TGTGCCAGCAGCCTGACCTTGAACACTGAAGCTTTCTTT.